This is a list of T cell receptor beta chains from one sample in a study of control samples from healthy donors and cancer patients. The method was immunoSEQ multiplex PCR; TCRdb's version includes in-frame clones alone and lacks a portion of them. The sample holds roughly 88,000 clones, about nine tenths seen once. The specimen sequenced was blood. The receptor source for this set is a woman in her 30s in good health. Both conserved end residues are trimmed from each CDR3.

J: TRBJ1-6; V: TRBV7-8; CDR3: ASSSGRTALYNSPLH
J: TRBJ2-5; V: TRBV2; CDR3: ASSAEETQY
J: TRBJ1-5; V: TRBV24-1; CDR3: ATSQGRTVTSNQPQH
J: TRBJ2-2; V: TRBV5-1; CDR3: ASSLGQTNTGELF
J: TRBJ1-2; V: TRBV2; CDR3: ASSEMGRSMGYT
J: TRBJ1-5; V: TRBV6-5; CDR3: ASSLRRGGNQPQH
J: TRBJ2-7; V: TRBV11-2; CDR3: ASSSGLAPSYEQY
J: TRBJ2-3; V: TRBV6-1; CDR3: ASSEHSITDTQY
J: TRBJ2-7; V: TRBV18; CDR3: ASSPVRGTSGRYEQY
J: TRBJ2-5; V: TRBV7-9; CDR3: ASSLGRMGETQY
J: TRBJ1-6; V: TRBV18; CDR3: ASSPGHGTNSPLH
J: TRBJ1-1; V: TRBV18; CDR3: ASSPGLANTEAF
J: TRBJ2-1; V: TRBV5-1; CDR3: ASSHKIAGYNEQF
J: TRBJ1-5; V: TRBV5-6; CDR3: ASSLGTGGNQPQH
J: TRBJ2-7; V: TRBV19; CDR3: ASSGRGRTYEQY
J: TRBJ1-1; V: TRBV12-5; CDR3: ASGLVRGVNTEAF
J: TRBJ1-2; V: TRBV6-5; CDR3: ASRLGGGASYGYT
J: TRBJ1-5; V: TRBV5-1; CDR3: ASSPLGRSNQPQH
J: TRBJ1-3; V: TRBV3-1/TRBV3-2; CDR3: ASSQELVSGNTIY
J: TRBJ2-1; V: TRBV19; CDR3: ATVHGWGNEQF
J: TRBJ2-1; V: TRBV4-1; CDR3: ASSPDRGREQF
J: TRBJ2-2; V: TRBV30; CDR3: AWTRAGGRTGELF
J: TRBJ1-6; V: TRBV5-6; CDR3: ASSPRGGSYNSPLH
J: TRBJ1-1; V: TRBV4-1; CDR3: ASSLRVIQRNTEAF
J: TRBJ1-5; V: TRBV4-1; CDR3: ASSQVGQGKGNQPQH
J: TRBJ1-2; V: TRBV14; CDR3: ASSPEGYGYT
J: TRBJ2-2; V: TRBV5-1; CDR3: ASSLGIVAGLGAGELF
J: TRBJ1-1; V: TRBV29-1; CDR3: SVLNRNTEAF
J: TRBJ1-4; V: TRBV9; CDR3: ASSSPSRTGDNEKLF
J: TRBJ1-1; V: TRBV18; CDR3: ASSLDGNTEAF
J: TRBJ2-1; V: TRBV30; CDR3: AWSVASEARRF
J: TRBJ1-2; V: TRBV30; CDR3: AWIHKGHYGYT
J: TRBJ1-5; V: TRBV30; CDR3: AWREKGQGNQPQH
J: TRBJ2-7; V: TRBV7-9; CDR3: ASSSSGTMGYEQY
J: TRBJ1-5; V: TRBV7-8; CDR3: ASSFSPASNQPQH
J: TRBJ1-4; V: TRBV3-1/TRBV3-2; CDR3: ARSQGGQGGGEKLF
J: TRBJ1-5; V: TRBV28; CDR3: ASSPTRPQH
J: TRBJ2-2; V: TRBV27; CDR3: ASWEGANTGELF
J: TRBJ2-2; V: TRBV5-1; CDR3: ASSLPGALNTGELF
J: TRBJ2-1; V: TRBV20-1; CDR3: SANDRGNEQF
J: TRBJ2-7; V: TRBV29-1; CDR3: SVGVYEQY
J: TRBJ1-1; V: TRBV7-8; CDR3: ASSLLVNTEAF
J: TRBJ2-1; V: TRBV2; CDR3: ASSATSGGYNEQF
J: TRBJ2-3; V: TRBV5-8; CDR3: ASSTGRAAFSTDTQY
J: TRBJ2-7; V: TRBV6-7; CDR3: ASSYFNLDPTPEEQY
J: TRBJ1-1; V: TRBV18; CDR3: ASSPPTEAF
J: TRBJ1-4; V: TRBV29-1; CDR3: SGRETSNEKLF
J: TRBJ1-2; V: TRBV12-3/TRBV12-4; CDR3: ASSLYLGGYT
J: TRBJ2-7; V: TRBV5-1; CDR3: ASSLFERQSKKY
J: TRBJ2-3; V: TRBV6-2/TRBV6-3; CDR3: ASSYRPGDTDTQY
J: TRBJ1-3; V: TRBV7-2; CDR3: ASSRRLGPAGNTIY
J: TRBJ2-2; V: TRBV6-1; CDR3: ASSEGNAGELF
J: TRBJ2-7; V: TRBV2; CDR3: ASRQGGLEQY